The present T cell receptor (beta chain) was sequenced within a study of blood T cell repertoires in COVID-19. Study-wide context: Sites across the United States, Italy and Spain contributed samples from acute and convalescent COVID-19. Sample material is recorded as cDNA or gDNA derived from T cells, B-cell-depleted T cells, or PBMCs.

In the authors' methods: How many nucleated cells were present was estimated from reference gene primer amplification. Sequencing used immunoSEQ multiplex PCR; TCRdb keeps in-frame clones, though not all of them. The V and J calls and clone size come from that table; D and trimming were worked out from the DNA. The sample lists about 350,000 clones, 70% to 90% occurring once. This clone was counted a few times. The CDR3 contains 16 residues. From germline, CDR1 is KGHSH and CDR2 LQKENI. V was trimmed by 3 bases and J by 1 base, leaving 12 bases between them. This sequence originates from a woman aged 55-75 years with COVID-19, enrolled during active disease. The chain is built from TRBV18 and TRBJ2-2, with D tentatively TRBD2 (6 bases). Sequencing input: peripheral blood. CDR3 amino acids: CASSPRGTVNTGELFF. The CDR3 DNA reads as TGTGCCAGCTCACCCCGCGGGACTGTGAACACCGGGGAGCTGTTTTTT. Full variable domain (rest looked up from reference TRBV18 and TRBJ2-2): NAGVMQNPRHLVRRRGQEARLRCSPMKGHSHVYWYRQLPEEGLKFMVYLQKENIIDESGMPKERFSAEFPKEGPSILRIQQVVRGDSAAYFCASSPRGTVNTGELFFGEGSRLTVL.